This is a list of T cell receptor beta chains from one sample in a study of shared T cell receptors in the human thymus. Here immunoSEQ multiplex PCR was the method, and the copy in TCRdb shows in-frame clones only, minus some. The sample holds about 660,000 clones, approximately 89% seen once. A further study also used this sample, focusing on human thymus T cells.

The sample taken for sequencing was thymocytes. The origin of the receptors is a boy under three years old with a congenital heart defect. CDR3s include the opening cysteine and the closing phenylalanine or tryptophan. The D gene is left open where the match is weak. A clone size is listed for some rows: how often the clone was seen (once, few, many), or a class if it is expanded.

V gene: TRBV29-1
clone size: once
D gene: TRBD2
J gene: TRBJ2-2
CDR3 DNA: TGCAGCGTTCGACTAGCGGGAGACACCGGGGAGCTGCTTTTT
CDR3 protein: CSVRLAGDTGELLF

V gene: TRBV7-8
clone size: few
D gene: NA
J gene: TRBJ1-2
CDR3 DNA: TGTGCCAGCAGCAAACAGGGCCCAGGCTACACCTTC
CDR3 protein: CASSKQGPGYTF

V gene: TRBV6-5
clone size: NA
D gene: TRBD1
J gene: TRBJ2-1
CDR3 DNA: TGTGCCAGCAGTTACAGGGGGCTCAGCAATGAGCAGTTCTTC
CDR3 protein: CASSYRGLSNEQFF

V gene: TRBV7-9
clone size: NA
D gene: NA
J gene: TRBJ1-2
CDR3 DNA: TGTGCCAGCAGCTTATTTCACCCTGGTCAGGAGGGGCGGTATGGCTACACCTTC
CDR3 protein: CASSLFHPGQEGRYGYTF

V gene: TRBV5-4
clone size: NA
D gene: TRBD1
J gene: TRBJ2-7
CDR3 DNA: TGTGCCAGCAGCCGGAACCCCGGGACAGGGAACTCCTACGAGCAGTACTTC
CDR3 protein: CASSRNPGTGNSYEQYF

V gene: TRBV4-1
clone size: NA
D gene: TRBD1
J gene: TRBJ2-1
CDR3 DNA: TGCGCCAGCAGCAAACCCGGGACAGAGTACAATGAGCAGTTCTTC
CDR3 protein: CASSKPGTEYNEQFF

V gene: TRBV28
clone size: NA
D gene: TRBD1
J gene: TRBJ1-5
CDR3 DNA: TGTGCCAGCAGTTTCCAAGGACAGGGGAAATATAGCAATCAGCCCCAGCATTTT
CDR3 protein: CASSFQGQGKYSNQPQHF

V gene: TRBV28
clone size: NA
D gene: NA
J gene: TRBJ1-4
CDR3 DNA: TGTGCCGCTACCTCCAATAATGAAAAACTGTTTTTT
CDR3 protein: CAATSNNEKLFF

V gene: TRBV14
clone size: NA
D gene: TRBD2
J gene: TRBJ2-3
CDR3 DNA: TGTGCCAGCAGCCAAGATCGGGGGGAGGGGCAGGGAGATACGCAGTATTTT
CDR3 protein: CASSQDRGEGQGDTQYF

V gene: TRBV27
clone size: NA
D gene: NA
J gene: TRBJ2-1
CDR3 DNA: TGTGCCAGCAGTCAGACTAGCTCCTACAATGAGCAGTTCTTC
CDR3 protein: CASSQTSSYNEQFF

V gene: TRBV7-2
clone size: once
D gene: NA
J gene: TRBJ2-2
CDR3 DNA: TGTGCCAGCTCCCGCGGGGTACCCGGGGAGCTGTTTTTT
CDR3 protein: CASSRGVPGELFF

V gene: TRBV15
clone size: NA
D gene: NA
J gene: TRBJ2-5
CDR3 DNA: TGTGCCACCAGCAGAGAGGGGAGGGGGGACCAAGAGACCCAGTACTTC
CDR3 protein: CATSREGRGDQETQYF

V gene: TRBV14
clone size: NA
D gene: NA
J gene: TRBJ2-7
CDR3 DNA: TGTGCCAGCAGTCAACACCCCCACGTGCAGGGCTACGAGCAGTACTTC
CDR3 protein: CASSQHPHVQGYEQYF

V gene: TRBV27
clone size: NA
D gene: NA
J gene: TRBJ1-4
CDR3 DNA: TGTGCCAGCAGTTTGGAGGCGGGGTACCAGAAGTTGTTTTTT
CDR3 protein: CASSLEAGYQKLFF

V gene: TRBV15
clone size: NA
D gene: TRBD1
J gene: TRBJ1-6
CDR3 DNA: TGTGCCACCAGCACCCACAGGGGTTCACCCCTCCACTTT
CDR3 protein: CATSTHRGSPLHF

V gene: TRBV7-2
clone size: NA
D gene: NA
J gene: TRBJ1-1
CDR3 DNA: TGTGCCAGCAGCTTATTCGACAGGAACGGAGAAGCTTTCTTT
CDR3 protein: CASSLFDRNGEAFF

V gene: TRBV4-1
clone size: NA
D gene: NA
J gene: TRBJ2-1
CDR3 DNA: TGCGCCAGCAGCCAAGAGGCCCAGAAGTTCTTC
CDR3 protein: CASSQEAQKFF

V gene: TRBV6-1
clone size: NA
D gene: TRBD1
J gene: TRBJ1-2
CDR3 DNA: TGTGCCAGCAGTGTCGGACAGGGCGAGGCTGGCTACACCTTC
CDR3 protein: CASSVGQGEAGYTF

V gene: TRBV19
clone size: NA
D gene: NA
J gene: TRBJ1-5
CDR3 DNA: TGTGCCAGTAACCTGGACAGATCGTCCCCTGGTAATCAGCCCCAGCATTTT
CDR3 protein: CASNLDRSSPGNQPQHF

V gene: TRBV5-6
clone size: NA
D gene: TRBD1
J gene: TRBJ1-1
CDR3 DNA: TGTGCCAGCAGCGGACTACCGGGACAGGTTAAGACTGAAGCTTTCTTT
CDR3 protein: CASSGLPGQVKTEAFF

V gene: TRBV7-6
clone size: NA
D gene: NA
J gene: TRBJ2-3
CDR3 DNA: TGTGCCAGCAGCTTAGTTGGAGAGCTTTCCACAGATACGCAGTATTTT
CDR3 protein: CASSLVGELSTDTQYF

V gene: TRBV28
clone size: NA
D gene: TRBD1
J gene: TRBJ2-5
CDR3 DNA: TGTGCCAGCAGTCACCCGGGACAGGGAAAAAAAGAGACCCAGTACTTC
CDR3 protein: CASSHPGQGKKETQYF

V gene: TRBV28
clone size: NA
D gene: NA
J gene: TRBJ2-6
CDR3 DNA: TGTGCCAGCAGTTTAACGTTAGGTCTTCGGGGAAGCTCTGGGGCCAACGTCCTGACTTTC
CDR3 protein: CASSLTLGLRGSSGANVLTF

V gene: TRBV28
clone size: NA
D gene: NA
J gene: TRBJ2-7
CDR3 DNA: TGTGCCAGCAGTCACCGTGATAAGGACAGAGAGCACTCCTACGAGCAGTACTTC
CDR3 protein: CASSHRDKDREHSYEQYF

V gene: TRBV6-5
clone size: once
D gene: NA
J gene: TRBJ1-4
CDR3 DNA: TGTGCCAGCAGACGACAGGTCGCGACTAATGAAAAACTGTTTTTT
CDR3 protein: CASRRQVATNEKLFF

V gene: TRBV5-4
clone size: NA
D gene: TRBD1
J gene: TRBJ1-1
CDR3 DNA: TGTGCCAGCAGCTTATCCGACAGGGAGCCACTAAGTGGCACTGAAGCTTTCTTT
CDR3 protein: CASSLSDREPLSGTEAFF

V gene: TRBV7-9
clone size: NA
D gene: NA
J gene: TRBJ1-1
CDR3 DNA: TGTGCCAGCAGCGTAGAGTCAGACGGAGAGTTGAACACTGAAGCTTTCTTT
CDR3 protein: CASSVESDGELNTEAFF

V gene: TRBV15
clone size: NA
D gene: TRBD1
J gene: TRBJ2-1
CDR3 DNA: TGTGCCACCAGCCGACAGGGGGACTTTAGCTCCTACAATGAGCAGTTCTTC
CDR3 protein: CATSRQGDFSSYNEQFF

V gene: TRBV4-1
clone size: NA
D gene: TRBD1
J gene: TRBJ1-2
CDR3 DNA: TGCGCCAGCAGCCAGCCCCGAGGGATTAAAGCGGACAGGGGCTATGGCTACACCTTC
CDR3 protein: CASSQPRGIKADRGYGYTF

V gene: TRBV4-3
clone size: NA
D gene: TRBD1
J gene: TRBJ2-7
CDR3 DNA: TGCGCCAGCAGCCCCCTTGGTGGGACAGTCGAGCAGTACTTC
CDR3 protein: CASSPLGGTVEQYF

V gene: TRBV7-3
clone size: NA
D gene: NA
J gene: TRBJ2-7
CDR3 DNA: TGTGCCAGCAGCGACGGGGTGTTCCACGAGCAGTACTTC
CDR3 protein: CASSDGVFHEQYF

V gene: TRBV7-6
clone size: NA
D gene: NA
J gene: TRBJ2-7
CDR3 DNA: TGTGCCAGCAGCTTAGGCTGGGCCACGACGTGGTACTTC
CDR3 protein: CASSLGWATTWYF

V gene: TRBV28
clone size: NA
D gene: TRBD2
J gene: TRBJ2-3
CDR3 DNA: TGTGCCAGCATCCTATCGGGGGGTAGAGCAGATACGCAGTATTTT
CDR3 protein: CASILSGGRADTQYF

V gene: TRBV6-5
clone size: NA
D gene: NA
J gene: TRBJ1-6
CDR3 DNA: TGTGCCAGCAGTTTCGGACAGAATTCACCCCTCCACTTT
CDR3 protein: CASSFGQNSPLHF

V gene: TRBV10-2
clone size: once
D gene: NA
J gene: TRBJ1-1
CDR3 DNA: TGCGCCAGCACCCACCTTTTAGACAGGAAGAACACTGAAGCTTTCTTT
CDR3 protein: CASTHLLDRKNTEAFF

V gene: TRBV9
clone size: NA
D gene: NA
J gene: TRBJ2-2
CDR3 DNA: TGTGCCAGCAGCGTAGAGGGCCAGGGAATGACCGGGGAGCTGTTTTTT
CDR3 protein: CASSVEGQGMTGELFF

V gene: TRBV5-6
clone size: NA
D gene: TRBD1
J gene: TRBJ1-1
CDR3 DNA: TGTGCCAGCACTGGAAGACAGGGCAAACTAGCTGAAGCTTTCTTT
CDR3 protein: CASTGRQGKLAEAFF

V gene: TRBV27
clone size: NA
D gene: TRBD1
J gene: TRBJ1-2
CDR3 DNA: TGTGCCAGCAGTCCTAGACGGGACAGGGGGCCTGGCTACACCTTC
CDR3 protein: CASSPRRDRGPGYTF

V gene: TRBV7-8
clone size: NA
D gene: NA
J gene: TRBJ2-2
CDR3 DNA: TGTGCCAGCAGCTTTTTGGGGGGAACGAACACCGGGGAGCTGTTTTTT
CDR3 protein: CASSFLGGTNTGELFF

V gene: TRBV23-1
clone size: NA
D gene: NA
J gene: TRBJ1-5
CDR3 DNA: TGCGCCAGCAGTCAATCAGGGTCGGGCGGGTATCAGCCCCAGCATTTT
CDR3 protein: CASSQSGSGGYQPQHF

V gene: TRBV28
clone size: NA
D gene: NA
J gene: TRBJ1-2
CDR3 DNA: TGTGCCAGCAGTCCAGGACAGCACTATGGCTACACCTTC
CDR3 protein: CASSPGQHYGYTF

V gene: TRBV5-4
clone size: NA
D gene: TRBD2
J gene: TRBJ2-2
CDR3 DNA: TGTGCCAGCAGCTTGTTGGGACTAGCGGGATCTGACACCGGGGAGCTGTTTTTT
CDR3 protein: CASSLLGLAGSDTGELFF

V gene: TRBV6-1
clone size: NA
D gene: NA
J gene: TRBJ1-5
CDR3 DNA: TGTGCCAGCAGTGAAAGGGTGGGCCAAAGGAGGGTCAATCAGCCCCAGCATTTT
CDR3 protein: CASSERVGQRRVNQPQHF

V gene: TRBV11-2
clone size: NA
D gene: TRBD1
J gene: TRBJ1-3
CDR3 DNA: TGTGCCAGCTCTCGTACCGGGACAGGGGTTCGTATCACTGGAAACACCATATATTTT
CDR3 protein: CASSRTGTGVRITGNTIYF

V gene: TRBV9
clone size: NA
D gene: TRBD2
J gene: TRBJ2-2
CDR3 DNA: TGTGCCAGCAGCGCTCCTAGCGGGAGGAACACCGGGGAGCTGTTTTTT
CDR3 protein: CASSAPSGRNTGELFF

V gene: TRBV5-1
clone size: NA
D gene: TRBD2
J gene: TRBJ2-3
CDR3 DNA: TGCGCCAGCAGGGGGGGACTAGCGGGAGTCCCAGATACGCAGTATTTT
CDR3 protein: CASRGGLAGVPDTQYF

V gene: TRBV25-1
clone size: NA
D gene: TRBD1
J gene: TRBJ2-6
CDR3 DNA: TGTGCCAGCAACGGGGGACAGGGGAGTCCTGGGGCCAACGTCCTGACTTTC
CDR3 protein: CASNGGQGSPGANVLTF

V gene: TRBV15
clone size: few
D gene: TRBD1
J gene: TRBJ1-6
CDR3 DNA: TGTGCCACCAGCAGAGGGAAAGGGACAGGGAAGGTTAATTCCCCCCTCCACTTT
CDR3 protein: CATSRGKGTGKVNSPLHF

V gene: TRBV4-3
clone size: NA
D gene: NA
J gene: TRBJ2-3
CDR3 DNA: TGCGCCAGCAGCCAAGAAGGAGGCGGGACCAGCACAGATACGCAGTATTTT
CDR3 protein: CASSQEGGGTSTDTQYF

V gene: TRBV9
clone size: NA
D gene: TRBD1
J gene: TRBJ2-1
CDR3 DNA: TGTGCCAGCAGCATACATCCGGGACAGGCTTACAATGAGCAGTTCTTC
CDR3 protein: CASSIHPGQAYNEQFF

V gene: TRBV7-2
clone size: NA
D gene: TRBD1
J gene: TRBJ2-1
CDR3 DNA: TGTGCCAGCAGCTGTGGACAGGGAGAGTACAATGAGCAGTTCTTC
CDR3 protein: CASSCGQGEYNEQFF

V gene: TRBV4-3
clone size: NA
D gene: NA
J gene: TRBJ2-3
CDR3 DNA: TGCGCCAGCAGCCAACAATACACCCGCACAGATACGCAGTATTTT
CDR3 protein: CASSQQYTRTDTQYF

V gene: TRBV6-6
clone size: NA
D gene: TRBD2
J gene: TRBJ2-7
CDR3 DNA: TGTGCCAGCGGCCGACTAGCGGGACTCTACGAGCAGTACTTC
CDR3 protein: CASGRLAGLYEQYF